Following are 2 T cell receptor beta chains from one sample sequenced in a study of blood T cell repertoires in COVID-19. The repertoire was sequenced with immunoSEQ multiplex PCR; TCRdb's copy has only in-frame clones and lacks some. Altogether roughly 34,000 clones are present, more than 85% being singletons, with the ten largest covering roughly 36%. Sample: peripheral blood. These receptors came from a man in his sixties with active or convalescent COVID-19.

The chain is built from TRBV9 and TRBJ2-2; TRBD1 matches at 8 bases. V was clipped by 5 bases and J by 3 bases; unmatched bases: 6. Germline CDR1 and CDR2: SGDLS and YYNGEE. The length of the CDR3 is 15 residues. The CDR3 DNA reads TGTGCCAGCAGTGAGCGGACAGGGCACACCGGGGAGCTGTTTTTT. Protein product: CASSERTGHTGELFF. The entire variable domain, with the rest obtained from reference TRBV9 and TRBJ2-2, is as follows: DSGVTQTPKHLITATGQRVTLRCSPRSGDLSVYWYQQSLDQGLQFLIQYYNGEERAKGNILERFSAQQFPDLHSELNLSSLELGDSALYFCASSERTGHTGELFFGEGSRLTVL.

The genes are TRBV15 and TRBJ2-1; 12 bases line up with TRBD2. The CDR3 sequence is 15 residues long. Trimming took 3 bases from V and 3 from J; bases not matched to a gene: 0. Germline lookup yields CDR1 LNHNV and CDR2 YYDKDF (reference sequence). The CDR3: CATSRTSGGYNEQFF. As DNA, the CDR3 is TGTGCCACCAGCAGGACTAGCGGGGGCTACAATGAGCAGTTCTTC. The full variable domain, completed using reference TRBV15 and TRBJ2-1, is DAMVIQNPRYQVTQFGKPVTLSCSQTLNHNVMYWYQQKSSQAPKLLFHYYDKDFNNEADTPDNFQSRRPNTSFCFLDIRSPGLGDTAMYLCATSRTSGGYNEQFFGPGTRLTVL.